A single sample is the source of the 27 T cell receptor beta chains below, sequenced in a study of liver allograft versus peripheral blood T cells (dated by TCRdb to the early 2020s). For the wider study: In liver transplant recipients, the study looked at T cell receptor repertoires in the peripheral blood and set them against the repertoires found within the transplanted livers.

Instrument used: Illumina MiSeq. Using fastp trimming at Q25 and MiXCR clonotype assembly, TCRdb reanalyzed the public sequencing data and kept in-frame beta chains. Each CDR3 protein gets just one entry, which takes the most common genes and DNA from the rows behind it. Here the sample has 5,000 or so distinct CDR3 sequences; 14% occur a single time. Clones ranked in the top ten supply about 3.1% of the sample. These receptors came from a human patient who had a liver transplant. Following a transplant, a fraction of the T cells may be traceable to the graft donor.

The CDR3 here is CAWGQGAAFF. The CDR3 DNA reads as TGTGCCTGGGGTCAGGGGGCCGCTTTCTTT. J is TRBJ1-1 and V is TRBV30; 8 bases line up with TRBD1. V gave up 5 bases and J gave up 11 bases; unmatched junction bases: 4. Germline V gives CDR1 GTSNPN, CDR2 SVGIG (reference sequence). The CDR3 loop spans 10 amino acids.

The CDR3 loop reads CSAGTASNEKLFF. CDR3 sequence (DNA): TGCAGTGCTGGGACAGCCTCTAATGAAAAACTGTTTTTT. The chain combines TRBV20-1 with TRBJ1-4; 7 bases agree with TRBD1. The CDR3 contains 13 residues. Germline CDR1 and CDR2: DFQATT and SNEGSKA (reference sequence). The J segment lost 3 bases and the V segment lost 5 bases, leaving 3 bases of the junction unmatched.

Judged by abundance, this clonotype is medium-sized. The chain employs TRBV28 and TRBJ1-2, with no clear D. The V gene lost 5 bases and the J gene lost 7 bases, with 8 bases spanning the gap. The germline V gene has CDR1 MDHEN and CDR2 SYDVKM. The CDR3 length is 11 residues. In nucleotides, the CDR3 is TGTGCCAGCAGTCAGTTTGGTGGCTACACCTTC. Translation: CASSQFGGYTF.

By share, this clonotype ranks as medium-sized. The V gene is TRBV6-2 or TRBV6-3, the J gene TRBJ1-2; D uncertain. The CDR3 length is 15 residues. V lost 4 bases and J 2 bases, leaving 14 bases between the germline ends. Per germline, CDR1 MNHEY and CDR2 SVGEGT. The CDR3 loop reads CASSSPLHTNYGYTF. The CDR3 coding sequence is TGTGCCAGCAGTTCCCCCCTACATACCAACTATGGCTACACCTTC.

CDR3 nucleotide sequence: TGCAGTGCTAGAGTGAAAGTCAACTATGGCTACACCTTC. This encodes CSARVKVNYGYTF. The gene calls are TRBV20-1 and TRBJ1-2; D remains unclear. Per germline, CDR1 DFQATT and CDR2 SNEGSKA (reference sequence). This CDR3 region has 13 residues. Trimming pared 1 base from V and 2 bases from J, leaving 8 bases between.

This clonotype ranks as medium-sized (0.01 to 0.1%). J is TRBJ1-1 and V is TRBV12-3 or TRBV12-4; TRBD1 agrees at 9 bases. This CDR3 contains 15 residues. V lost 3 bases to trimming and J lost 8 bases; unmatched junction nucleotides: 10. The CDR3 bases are TGTGCCAGCAGTTTTGGGAGTGGACAGGGGCGGGAAGCTTTCTTT. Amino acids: CASSFGSGQGREAFF.

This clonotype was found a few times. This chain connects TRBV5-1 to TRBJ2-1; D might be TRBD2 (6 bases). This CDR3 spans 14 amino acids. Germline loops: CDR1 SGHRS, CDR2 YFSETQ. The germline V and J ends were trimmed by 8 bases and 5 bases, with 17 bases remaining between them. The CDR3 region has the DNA TGCGCCAGTTCCCTAGCGTCGTGGGACAATGAGCAGTTCTTC. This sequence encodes CASSLASWDNEQFF.

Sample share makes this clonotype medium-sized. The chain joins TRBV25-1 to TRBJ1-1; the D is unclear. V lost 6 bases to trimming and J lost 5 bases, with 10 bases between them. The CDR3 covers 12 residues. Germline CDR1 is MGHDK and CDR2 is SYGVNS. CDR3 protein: CASRQGWTEAFF. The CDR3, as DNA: TGTGCCAGCAGACAAGGATGGACTGAAGCTTTCTTT.

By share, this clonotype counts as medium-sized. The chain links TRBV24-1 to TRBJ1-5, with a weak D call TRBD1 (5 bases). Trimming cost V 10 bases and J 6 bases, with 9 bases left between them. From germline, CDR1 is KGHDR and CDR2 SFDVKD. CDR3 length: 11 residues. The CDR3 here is CATGDVQPQHF. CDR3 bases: TGTGCCACAGGGGATGTTCAGCCCCAGCATTTT.

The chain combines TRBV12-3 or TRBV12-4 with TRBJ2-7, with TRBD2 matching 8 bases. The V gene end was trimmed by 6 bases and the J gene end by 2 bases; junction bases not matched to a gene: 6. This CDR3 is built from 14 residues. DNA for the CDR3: TGTGCCAGCAGCCCCACTAGCGGACCCTACGAGCAGTACTTC. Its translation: CASSPTSGPYEQYF.

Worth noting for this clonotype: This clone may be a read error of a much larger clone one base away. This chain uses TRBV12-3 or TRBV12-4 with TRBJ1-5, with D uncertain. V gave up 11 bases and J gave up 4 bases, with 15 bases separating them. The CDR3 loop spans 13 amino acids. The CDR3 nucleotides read TGTGCCGGCTGCGAGGTCCAAAATCAGCCCCAGCATTTT. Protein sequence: CAGCEVQNQPQHF.

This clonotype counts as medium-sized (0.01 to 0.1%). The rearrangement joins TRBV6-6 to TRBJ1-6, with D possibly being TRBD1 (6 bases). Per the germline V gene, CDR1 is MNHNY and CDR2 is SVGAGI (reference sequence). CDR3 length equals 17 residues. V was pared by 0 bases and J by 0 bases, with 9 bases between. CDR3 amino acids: CASSYSIGGSYNSPLHF. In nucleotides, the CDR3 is TGTGCCAGCAGTTACTCGATAGGGGGCTCCTATAATTCACCCCTCCACTTT.

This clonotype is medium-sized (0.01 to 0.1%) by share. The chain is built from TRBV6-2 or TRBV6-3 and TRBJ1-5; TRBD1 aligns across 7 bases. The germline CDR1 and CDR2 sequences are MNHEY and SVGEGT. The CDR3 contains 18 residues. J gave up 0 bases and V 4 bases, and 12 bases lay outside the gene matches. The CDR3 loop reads CASSFSRDSGISNQPQHF. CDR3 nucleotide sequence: TGTGCCAGCAGTTTTTCCCGGGACAGTGGGATTAGCAATCAGCCCCAGCATTTT.

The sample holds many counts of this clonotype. The CDR3: CASSSRGPYEQYF. The CDR3 nucleotides are TGTGCCAGCAGCTCCAGGGGGCCCTACGAGCAGTACTTC. The rearrangement links TRBV7-2 to TRBJ2-7; 8 positions agree with TRBD1. Looked up from germline, CDR1 is SGHTA and CDR2 is FQGNSA. The junction had 1 base not matched to a gene; V was cut back by 4 bases and J by 2 bases. This CDR3 comprises 13 residues.

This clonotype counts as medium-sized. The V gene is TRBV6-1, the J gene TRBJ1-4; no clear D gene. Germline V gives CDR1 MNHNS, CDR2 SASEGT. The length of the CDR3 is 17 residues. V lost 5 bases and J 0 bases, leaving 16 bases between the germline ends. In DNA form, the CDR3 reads TGTGCCAGCAGTCCTTCGATCGGACGGGCAACTAATGAAAAACTGTTTTTT. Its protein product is CASSPSIGRATNEKLFF.

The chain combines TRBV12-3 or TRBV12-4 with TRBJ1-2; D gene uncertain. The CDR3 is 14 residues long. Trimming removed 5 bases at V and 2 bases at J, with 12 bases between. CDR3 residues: CASSLLAGNYGYTF. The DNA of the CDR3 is TGTGCCAGCAGTCTCTTAGCGGGGAACTATGGCTACACCTTC.

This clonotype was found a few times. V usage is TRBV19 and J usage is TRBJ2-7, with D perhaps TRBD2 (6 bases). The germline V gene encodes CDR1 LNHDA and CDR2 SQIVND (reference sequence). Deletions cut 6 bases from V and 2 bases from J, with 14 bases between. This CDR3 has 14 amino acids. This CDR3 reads CASRTPGETYEQYF. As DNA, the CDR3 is TGTGCCAGTAGAACCCCGGGAGAAACCTACGAGCAGTACTTC.

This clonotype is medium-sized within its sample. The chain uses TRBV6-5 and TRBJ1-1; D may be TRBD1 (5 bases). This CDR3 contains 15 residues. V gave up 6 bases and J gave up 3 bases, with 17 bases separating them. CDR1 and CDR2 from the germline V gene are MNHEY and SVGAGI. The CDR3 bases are TGTGCCAGCAGGCCCCCCCGGGGGACCCACACTGAAGCTTTCTTT. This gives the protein CASRPPRGTHTEAFF.

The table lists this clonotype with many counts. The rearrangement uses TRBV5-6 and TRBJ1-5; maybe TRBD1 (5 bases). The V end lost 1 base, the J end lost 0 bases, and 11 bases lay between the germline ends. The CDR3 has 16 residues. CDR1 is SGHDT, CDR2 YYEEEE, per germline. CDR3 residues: CASSLYGGYSNQPQHF. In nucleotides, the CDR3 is TGTGCCAGCAGCTTGTACGGGGGGTATAGCAATCAGCCCCAGCATTTT.

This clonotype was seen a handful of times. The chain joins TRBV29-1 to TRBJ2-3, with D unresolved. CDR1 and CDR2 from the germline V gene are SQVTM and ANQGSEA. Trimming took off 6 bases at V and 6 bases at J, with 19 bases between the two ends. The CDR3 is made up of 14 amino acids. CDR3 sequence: CSVRALLRPDTQYF. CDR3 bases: TGCAGCGTCCGGGCCCTCTTGAGGCCTGATACGCAGTATTTT.

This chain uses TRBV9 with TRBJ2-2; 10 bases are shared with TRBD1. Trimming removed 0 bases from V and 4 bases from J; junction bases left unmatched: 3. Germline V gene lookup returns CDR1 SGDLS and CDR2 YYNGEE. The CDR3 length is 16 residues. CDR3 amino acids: CASSVAGQGGTGELFF. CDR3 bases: TGTGCCAGCAGCGTAGCCGGACAGGGGGGCACCGGGGAGCTGTTTTTT.

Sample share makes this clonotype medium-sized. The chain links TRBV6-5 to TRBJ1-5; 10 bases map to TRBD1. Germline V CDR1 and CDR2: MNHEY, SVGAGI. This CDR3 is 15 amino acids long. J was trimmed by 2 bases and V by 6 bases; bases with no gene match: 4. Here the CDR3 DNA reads TGTGCCAGCAGACAGGACAGGGGGGGCAATCAGCCCCAGCATTTT. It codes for CASRQDRGGNQPQHF.

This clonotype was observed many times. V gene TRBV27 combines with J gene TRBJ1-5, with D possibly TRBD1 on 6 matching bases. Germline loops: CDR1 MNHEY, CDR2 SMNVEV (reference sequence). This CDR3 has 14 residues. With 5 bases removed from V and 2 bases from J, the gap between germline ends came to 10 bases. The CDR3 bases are TGTGCCAGCAGTCACAGGGATGGCAATCAGCCCCAGCATTTT. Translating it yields CASSHRDGNQPQHF.

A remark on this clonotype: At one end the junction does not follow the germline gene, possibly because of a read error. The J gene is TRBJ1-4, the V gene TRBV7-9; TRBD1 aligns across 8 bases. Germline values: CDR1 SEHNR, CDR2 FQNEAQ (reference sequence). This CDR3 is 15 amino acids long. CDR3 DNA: TGTGCCAGCAGTTTAGGACAGGGAGTTAATGAAAAACTGTTTTTT. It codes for CASSLGQGVNEKLFF.

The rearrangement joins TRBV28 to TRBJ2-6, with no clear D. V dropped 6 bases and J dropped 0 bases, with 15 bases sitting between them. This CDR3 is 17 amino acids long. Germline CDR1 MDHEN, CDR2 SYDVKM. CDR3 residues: CASRITRTHSGANVLTF. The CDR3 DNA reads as TGTGCCAGCAGAATCACTCGGACCCACTCTGGGGCCAACGTCCTGACTTTC. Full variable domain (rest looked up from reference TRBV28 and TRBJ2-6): DVKVTQSSRYLVKRTGEKVFLECVQDMDHENMFWYRQDPGLGLRLIYFSYDVKMKEKGDIPEGYSVSREKKERFSLILESASTNQTSMYLCASRITRTHSGANVLTFGAGSRLTVL.

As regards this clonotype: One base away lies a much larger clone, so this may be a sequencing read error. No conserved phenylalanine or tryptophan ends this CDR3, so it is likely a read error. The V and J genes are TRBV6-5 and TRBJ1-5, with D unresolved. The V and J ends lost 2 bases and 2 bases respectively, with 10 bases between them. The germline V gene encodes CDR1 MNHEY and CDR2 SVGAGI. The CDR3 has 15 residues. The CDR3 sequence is CASSYLSTGNQPQHL. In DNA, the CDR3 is TGTGCCAGCAGTTACCTCTCTACAGGCAATCAGCCCCAGCATCTT.

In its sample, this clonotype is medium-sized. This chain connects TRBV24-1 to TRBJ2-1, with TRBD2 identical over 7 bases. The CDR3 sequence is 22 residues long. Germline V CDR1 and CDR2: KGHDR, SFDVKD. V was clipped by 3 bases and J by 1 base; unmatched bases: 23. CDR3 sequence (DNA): TGTGCCACCAGTGATACGTACCTAGAGGAGGAAGCGGGGAGTTGGTCCTACAATGAGCAGTTCTTC. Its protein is CATSDTYLEEEAGSWSYNEQFF.